This TCR beta chain was captured in a study of blood T cell repertoires in COVID-19. This clone was observed a handful of times. Libraries were prepared by immunoSEQ multiplex PCR; TCRdb keeps only in-frame clonotypes and omits some of them. This sample has 250,000 to 350,000 clones; 70% to 90% occur once, and the top ten carry more than 4%. The germline V gene has CDR1 SGHNT and CDR2 YYREEE (reference sequence). V lost 3 bases, J lost 5 bases, and 23 bases lay in between. This CDR3 spans 17 amino acids. Individuals aged about 18 to 95 years were recruited from 24 US areas. J is TRBJ1-2 and V is TRBV5-4; tentatively, D is TRBD1 (5 bases). Material for sequencing was PBMCs or T cells enriched from blood (not recorded which). The TCR sequence derives from a woman under 40 who had recovered from COVID-19. As DNA, the CDR3 is TGTGCCAGCAGCTCGAAGCGTCAGGGTTCAGGGAATTATGGCTACACCTTC. Protein sequence: CASSSKRQGSGNYGYTF.